These T cell receptor beta chains were read from a single sample in a study of blood T cell repertoires in COVID-19. The protocol was immunoSEQ multiplex PCR, while the TCRdb copy is restricted to in-frame clones and leaves out a portion. Among about 120,000 clones listed, around 64% were seen once. Material: peripheral blood. The receptors come from a human donor with acute or convalescent COVID-19. The donor label of this sample is uncertain. Each CDR3 is given with its conserved first and last residue. D genes are given only for firm matches. Clone sizes are given selectively: once, few, many, or a class where the clone is expanded.

v_call	d_call	cdr3_length	clone_size	j_call	cdr3_nt	cdr3_aa
TRBV24-1	-	14	-	TRBJ1-1	TGTGCCACCAGGACTAGGCAGAAGAACACTGAAGCTTTCTTT	CATRTRQKNTEAFF
TRBV1	-	17	-	TRBJ1-6	TGCACCAGCAGCTGGAGCAGGGGCACCTTAGTAAACTCACCCCTCCACTTT	CTSSWSRGTLVNSPLHF
TRBV3-1/TRBV3-2	-	13	-	TRBJ1-2	TGTGCCAGCAGCCAAGAATCCGTCTATGGCTACACCTTC	CASSQESVYGYTF
TRBV11-2	TRBD1	15	-	TRBJ2-7	TGTGCCAGCAGCTTAGTCACCGGGACAGGGTACGAGCAGTACTTC	CASSLVTGTGYEQYF
TRBV27	TRBD1	15	-	TRBJ1-6	TGTGCCAGCAGTCCTCGACAGGGGAATAATTCACCCCTCCACTTT	CASSPRQGNNSPLHF
TRBV9	-	17	many	TRBJ2-1	TGTGCCAGCAGCGTAGTGGGGCAGTACACCCCCTACAATGAGCAGTTCTTC	CASSVVGQYTPYNEQFF
TRBV5-1	-	14	-	TRBJ2-1	TGCGCCAGCAGCCTGGACAGTTCCTACAATGAGCAGTTCTTC	CASSLDSSYNEQFF
TRBV2	-	13	few	TRBJ2-3	TGTGCCGGGGGTAGACAGGTTAAAGATACGCAGTATTTT	CAGGRQVKDTQYF
TRBV29-1	TRBD1	19	-	TRBJ2-6	TGCAGCGTCGCTGGTCCCCTGGACAGGGAATACTCTGGGGCCAACGTCCTGACTTTC	CSVAGPLDREYSGANVLTF
TRBV6-5	-	13	-	TRBJ1-1	TGTGCCAGCAGTTACGGGCTGGGCAGCGAAGCTTTCTTT	CASSYGLGSEAFF
TRBV5-1	-	13	-	TRBJ1-1	TGCGCCAGCAGCTCCTCGAGGAACACTGAAGCTTTCTTT	CASSSSRNTEAFF
TRBV5-1	-	14	-	TRBJ1-1	TGCGCCAGCAGCCTCTATGAGGGAGATTTTGAAGCTTTCTTT	CASSLYEGDFEAFF
TRBV7-8	TRBD1	16	-	TRBJ1-5	TGTGCCAGCAGCTCCCGACAGGGGGCGAGCAATCAGCCCCAGCATTTT	CASSSRQGASNQPQHF
TRBV5-1	TRBD1	14	once	TRBJ1-1	TGCGCCAGCAGCTCCGGACAGGCAAACACTGAAGCTTTCTTT	CASSSGQANTEAFF
TRBV2	TRBD1	14	-	TRBJ1-6	TGTGCCAGCAGCCGACAGGGGTCTAATTCACCCCTCCACTTT	CASSRQGSNSPLHF
TRBV6-5	TRBD1	15	-	TRBJ2-1	TGTGCCAGCAGTTTACAGGGGGAAGCCTACAATGAGCAGTTCTTC	CASSLQGEAYNEQFF
TRBV5-1	-	14	once	TRBJ2-3	TGCGCCAGCAGGGAGACAGTCAGCACAGATACGCAGTATTTT	CASRETVSTDTQYF
TRBV7-2	-	14	-	TRBJ2-3	TGTGCCAGCAGCAACGGACCGGGGGCAGATACGCAGTATTTT	CASSNGPGADTQYF
TRBV19	TRBD1	15	many	TRBJ1-2	TGTGCCAGTAGTATACTTCAGGGGGGCAACTATGGCTACACCTTC	CASSILQGGNYGYTF
TRBV4-1	-	14	-	TRBJ1-6	TGCGCCAGCACCTCGGCGGCCTCGAATTCACCCCTCCACTTT	CASTSAASNSPLHF
TRBV29-1	-	14	-	TRBJ2-2	TGCAGCGTTTACAGACAGACGAACACCGGGGAGCTGTTTTTT	CSVYRQTNTGELFF
TRBV3-1/TRBV3-2	-	15	many	TRBJ2-2	TGTGCCAGCAGCCCCGGGGTTTTGAACACCGGGGAGCTGTTTTTT	CASSPGVLNTGELFF
TRBV27	TRBD1	13	-	TRBJ2-7	TGTGCCAGCAGGACAGGGACCTGGGGGGAGCAGTACTTC	CASRTGTWGEQYF
TRBV6-5	TRBD2	16	-	TRBJ2-3	TGTGCCAGCAGTTACTCTAAGGGACTAGCTTCAGATACGCAGTATTTT	CASSYSKGLASDTQYF
TRBV14	-	13	-	TRBJ1-2	TGTGCCAGCAGGGCAAACGGGGATTTTGGCTACACCTTC	CASRANGDFGYTF
TRBV7-2	-	15	-	TRBJ2-2	TGTGCCAGCAGCTTCGGGACTGGAGTGTCCGGGGAGCTGTTTTTT	CASSFGTGVSGELFF
TRBV7-2	-	15	-	TRBJ1-1	TGTGCCAGCAGCCTGACATTCTCGATGAACACTGAAGCTTTCTTT	CASSLTFSMNTEAFF
TRBV18	-	15	-	TRBJ2-1	TGTGCCAGCTCACCACAGGGAGGTGGACACAATGAGCAGTTCTTC	CASSPQGGGHNEQFF
TRBV18	-	12	-	TRBJ1-2	TGTGCCAGCTCACCGACCAGGGGTGGCTACACCTTC	CASSPTRGGYTF
TRBV18	TRBD1	15	-	TRBJ2-5	TGTGCCAGCTCACCTGGACAGGGGGCGAGAGAGACCCAGTACTTC	CASSPGQGARETQYF
TRBV5-8	-	15	-	TRBJ2-1	TGTGCCAGCAGCTCGCGCGGACAGATAAACAATGAGCAGTTCTTC	CASSSRGQINNEQFF